One T cell receptor beta chain is described in this entry. This clone showed up just a few times. It lacks a known antigen. Nothing much larger sits one base from this clone, and base qualities are not available. Library preparation used PCR. TCRdb shows the sequencer as Illumina HiSeq 4000. High-throughput sequencing was used to profile the CDR3 region of the TCR beta-chain in every patient. The paper's processing steps were these. Drawing on CDR3 differences between clinicopathological groups, the researchers built a classifier meant to tell apart patients with distant-metastatic papillary thyroid cancer. The Shannon index was used to measure repertoire diversity, and the Morisita-Horn index was used to measure how similar tumor and blood repertoires were. The raw public reads went through TCRdb reprocessing: fastp at Q25, MiXCR clone calling, in-frame beta chains kept. These V and J calls are TCRdb output, not the study's own analysis. The sample table shows tens of thousands of clones, and 9.5% to 12% are seen once. The ten top clones hold roughly 25% of the sample.

Before undergoing thyroid surgery, none of the patients had been given any kind of treatment. Patient clinical samples collected from about 2011 to 2018 were retrospectively analysed using T-cell receptor beta sequencing. These data originate in a study of metastatic and nonmetastatic thyroid tumors (dated by TCRdb to about 2020). Regarding the complete study: For patients with malignant and with benign thyroid disease, the researchers compared repertoires between peripheral blood samples and tumor or nodule tissue samples. Beyond this particular receptor, the publication reports: In both blood and tumor samples, TCR beta diversity was reported to be significantly higher in malignant tumors than in benign nodules.

The CDR3 contains 15 residues, cysteine and phenylalanine counted. Just CDR3 DNA is preserved here, 45 bases in frame from base 1. V and J are truncated by 7 bases and 0 bases respectively, leaving an intervening sequence of 16 bases. Based on the germline V gene, the CDR1 and CDR2 sequences are SNHLY and FYNNEI. Source material: blood. The chain joins TRBV2 to TRBJ2-7; no D segment can be confidently identified. The TCR comes from a female donor with papillary thyroid cancer or a benign thyroid nodule (not recorded which). Some clones in this sample may be carry-over from other donors' samples. CDR3 reads: CASIKLVGNSYEQYF. At the DNA level, the sequence is TGTGCCAGCATCAAATTAGTGGGTAACTCCTACGAGCAGTACTTC.